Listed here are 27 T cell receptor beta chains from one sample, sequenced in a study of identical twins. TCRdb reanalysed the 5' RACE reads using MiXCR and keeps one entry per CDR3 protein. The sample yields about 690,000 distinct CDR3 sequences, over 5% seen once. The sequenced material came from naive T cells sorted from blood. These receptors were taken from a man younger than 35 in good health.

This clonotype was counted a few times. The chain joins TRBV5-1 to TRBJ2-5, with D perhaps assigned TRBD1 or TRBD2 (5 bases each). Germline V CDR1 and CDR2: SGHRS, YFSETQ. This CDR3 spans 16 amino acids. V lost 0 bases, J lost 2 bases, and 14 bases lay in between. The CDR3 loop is CASSLAAGTPQETQYF. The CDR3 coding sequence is TGCGCCAGCAGCTTGGCCGCCGGGACCCCTCAAGAGACCCAGTACTTC.

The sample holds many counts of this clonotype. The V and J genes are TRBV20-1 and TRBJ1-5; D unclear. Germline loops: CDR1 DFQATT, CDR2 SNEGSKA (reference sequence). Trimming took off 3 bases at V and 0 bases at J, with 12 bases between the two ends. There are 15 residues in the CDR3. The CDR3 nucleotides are TGCAGTGCTAGGGGAGGGCGGACTAGCAATCAGCCCCAGCATTTT. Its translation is CSARGGRTSNQPQHF.

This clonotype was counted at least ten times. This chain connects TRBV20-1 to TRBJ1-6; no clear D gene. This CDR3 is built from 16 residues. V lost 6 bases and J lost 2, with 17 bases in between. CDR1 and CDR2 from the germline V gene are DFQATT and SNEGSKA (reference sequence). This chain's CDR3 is CSATRVGEPYNSPLHF. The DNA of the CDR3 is TGCAGTGCCACTAGAGTAGGTGAACCCTATAATTCACCCCTCCACTTT.

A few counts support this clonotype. The CDR3 nucleotides are TGTGCCAGCAGCGCCCAGACAGGGGCCAGGTCTGGAAACACCATATATTTT. Its protein is CASSAQTGARSGNTIYF. The V call is TRBV9, the J call TRBJ1-3, with 8 bases aligning to TRBD1. This CDR3 region has 17 residues. Germline CDR1 and CDR2: SGDLS and YYNGEE. J was trimmed by 1 base and V by 3 bases; bases with no gene match: 9.

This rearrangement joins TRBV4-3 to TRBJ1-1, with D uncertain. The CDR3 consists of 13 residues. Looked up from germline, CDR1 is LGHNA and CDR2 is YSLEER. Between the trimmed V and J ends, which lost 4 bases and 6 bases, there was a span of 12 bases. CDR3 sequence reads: CASSLVREAEAFF. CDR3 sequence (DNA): TGCGCCAGCAGCCTCGTAAGGGAAGCTGAAGCTTTCTTT.

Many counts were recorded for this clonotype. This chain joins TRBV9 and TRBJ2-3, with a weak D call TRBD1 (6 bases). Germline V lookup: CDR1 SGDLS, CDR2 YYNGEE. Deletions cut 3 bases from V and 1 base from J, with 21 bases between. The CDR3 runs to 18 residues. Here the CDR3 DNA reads TGTGCCAGCAGCGCCCGGTACCCCCAGGGGATCGGCACAGATACGCAGTATTTT. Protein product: CASSARYPQGIGTDTQYF.

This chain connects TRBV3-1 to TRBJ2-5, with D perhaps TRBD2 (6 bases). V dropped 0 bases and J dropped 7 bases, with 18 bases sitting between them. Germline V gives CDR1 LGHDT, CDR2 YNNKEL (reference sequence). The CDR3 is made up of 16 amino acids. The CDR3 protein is CASSQDVTRILGTQYF. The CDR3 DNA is TGTGCCAGCAGCCAAGACGTGACTAGGATCCTCGGGACCCAGTACTTC.

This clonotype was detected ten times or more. CDR3: CAISVLETQETQYF. Here the CDR3 DNA reads TGTGCCATCAGTGTACTGGAAACACAAGAGACCCAGTACTTC. V and J are TRBV10-3 and TRBJ2-5, with D hard to call. Germline assignment: CDR1 ENHRY and CDR2 SYGVKD. Trimming shortened V by 4 bases and J by 2 bases, and 11 bases separated the two germline ends. The CDR3 extends over 14 amino acids.

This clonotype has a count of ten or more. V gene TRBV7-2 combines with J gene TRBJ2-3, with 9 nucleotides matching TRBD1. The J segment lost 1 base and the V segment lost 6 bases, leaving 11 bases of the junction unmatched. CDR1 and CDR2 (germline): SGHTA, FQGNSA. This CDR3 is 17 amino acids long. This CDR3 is CASRPGTGFRGTDTQYF. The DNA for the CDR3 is TGTGCCAGCAGACCCGGGACAGGGTTTCGGGGCACAGATACGCAGTATTTT.

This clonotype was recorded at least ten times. The CDR3 DNA reads TGCAGCGTTGATGGCCATCCCCAGACCTACAATGAGCAGTTCTTC. It yields the protein CSVDGHPQTYNEQFF. V is TRBV29-1 and J is TRBJ2-1, with unresolved D. The V end lost 3 bases, the J end lost 2 bases, and 14 bases lay between the germline ends. CDR3 length: 15 residues. Per germline, CDR1 SQVTM and CDR2 ANQGSEA.

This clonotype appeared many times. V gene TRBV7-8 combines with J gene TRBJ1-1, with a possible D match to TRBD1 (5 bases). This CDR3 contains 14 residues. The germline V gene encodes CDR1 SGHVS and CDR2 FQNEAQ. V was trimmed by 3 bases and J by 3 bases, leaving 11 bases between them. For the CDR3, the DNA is TGTGCCAGCAGCTTCGGGACGGCCGACACTGAAGCTTTCTTT. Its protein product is CASSFGTADTEAFF.

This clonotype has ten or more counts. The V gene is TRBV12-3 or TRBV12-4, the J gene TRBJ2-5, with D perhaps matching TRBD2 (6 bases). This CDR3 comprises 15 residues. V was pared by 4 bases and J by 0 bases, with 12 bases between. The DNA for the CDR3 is TGTGCCAGCAGTTCCACTAGCCGGTACCAAGAGACCCAGTACTTC. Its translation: CASSSTSRYQETQYF.

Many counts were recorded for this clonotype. CDR3 sequence reads: CASSLSPGQRYNEQFF. The CDR3 coding sequence is TGTGCCAGCAGCTTGAGCCCGGGACAGAGGTACAATGAGCAGTTCTTC. The chain carries TRBV5-5 and TRBJ2-1; 7 positions agree with TRBD1. This CDR3 region has 16 residues. V was clipped by 1 base and J by 4 bases; unmatched bases: 8. Germline loops: CDR1 SGHKS, CDR2 YYEKEE (reference sequence). Complete variable domain (other parts from reference TRBV5-5 and TRBJ2-1): DAGVTQSPTHLIKTRGQQVTLRCSPISGHKSVSWYQQVLGQGPQFIFQYYEKEERGRGNFPDRFSARQFPNYSSELNVNALLLGDSALYLCASSLSPGQRYNEQFFGPGTRLTVL.

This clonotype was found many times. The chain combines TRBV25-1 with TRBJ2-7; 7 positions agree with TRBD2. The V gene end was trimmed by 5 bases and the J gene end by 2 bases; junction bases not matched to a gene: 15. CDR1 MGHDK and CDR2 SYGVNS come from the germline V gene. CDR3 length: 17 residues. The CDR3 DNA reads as TGTGCCAGCAGTATGGGGGGGGTGGAAGCGGGGCCCTACGAGCAGTACTTC. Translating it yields CASSMGGVEAGPYEQYF.

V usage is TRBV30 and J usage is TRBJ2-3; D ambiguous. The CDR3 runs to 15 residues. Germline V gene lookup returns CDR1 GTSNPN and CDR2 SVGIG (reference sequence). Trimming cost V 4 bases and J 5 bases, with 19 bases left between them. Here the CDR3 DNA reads TGTGCCTGGAAAGCTCTTGGGGTAGCAAAAGATACGCAGTATTTT. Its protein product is CAWKALGVAKDTQYF.

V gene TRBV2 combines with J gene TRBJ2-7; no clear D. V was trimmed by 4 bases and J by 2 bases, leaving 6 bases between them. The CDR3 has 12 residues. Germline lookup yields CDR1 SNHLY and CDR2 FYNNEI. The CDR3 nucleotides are TGTGCCAGCAGTGCCCAGGCCTACGAGCAGTACGTC. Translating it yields CASSAQAYEQYV.

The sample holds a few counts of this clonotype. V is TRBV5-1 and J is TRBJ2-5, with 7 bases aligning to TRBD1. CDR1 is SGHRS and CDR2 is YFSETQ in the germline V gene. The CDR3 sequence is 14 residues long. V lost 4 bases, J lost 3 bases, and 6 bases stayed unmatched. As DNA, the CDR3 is TGCGCCAGCAGCCCGGGACAGCGTAAAGAGACCCAGTACTTC. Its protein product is CASSPGQRKETQYF.

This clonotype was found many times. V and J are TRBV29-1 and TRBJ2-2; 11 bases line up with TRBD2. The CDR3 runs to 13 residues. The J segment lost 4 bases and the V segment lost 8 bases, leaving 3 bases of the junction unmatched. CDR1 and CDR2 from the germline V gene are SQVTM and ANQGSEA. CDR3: CSTTSGSTGELFF. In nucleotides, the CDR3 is TGCAGCACCACTAGCGGGAGCACCGGGGAGCTGTTTTTT.

As DNA, the CDR3 is TGTGCCAGCAGCTTAGATAGGGGTACCTACGAGCAGTACTTC. Its translation: CASSLDRGTYEQYF. The chain is built from TRBV7-2 and TRBJ2-7, with a weak D call TRBD1 (5 bases). CDR3 length: 14 residues. From germline, CDR1 is SGHTA and CDR2 FQGNSA. Trimming cost V 1 base and J 2 bases, with 9 bases left between them.

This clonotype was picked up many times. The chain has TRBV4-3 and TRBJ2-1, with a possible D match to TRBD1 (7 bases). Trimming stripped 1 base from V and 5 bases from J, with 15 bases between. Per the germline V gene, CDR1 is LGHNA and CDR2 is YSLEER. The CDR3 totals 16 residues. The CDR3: CASSQGTGRGDNEQFF. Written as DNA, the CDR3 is TGCGCCAGCAGCCAAGGGACAGGCAGGGGGGACAATGAGCAGTTCTTC.

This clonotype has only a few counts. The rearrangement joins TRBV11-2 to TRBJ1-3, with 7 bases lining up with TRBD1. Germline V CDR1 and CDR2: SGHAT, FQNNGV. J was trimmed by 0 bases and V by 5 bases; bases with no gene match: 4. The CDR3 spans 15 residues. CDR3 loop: CASSPTGASGNTIYF. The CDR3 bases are TGTGCCAGCAGCCCAACAGGGGCCTCTGGAAACACCATATATTTT.

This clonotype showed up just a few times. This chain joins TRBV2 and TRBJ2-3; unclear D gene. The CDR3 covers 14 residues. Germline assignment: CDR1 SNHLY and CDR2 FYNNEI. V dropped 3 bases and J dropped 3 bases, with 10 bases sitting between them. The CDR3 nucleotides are TGTGCCAGCAGTGACCCCATACGGACAGATACGCAGTATTTT. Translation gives CASSDPIRTDTQYF.

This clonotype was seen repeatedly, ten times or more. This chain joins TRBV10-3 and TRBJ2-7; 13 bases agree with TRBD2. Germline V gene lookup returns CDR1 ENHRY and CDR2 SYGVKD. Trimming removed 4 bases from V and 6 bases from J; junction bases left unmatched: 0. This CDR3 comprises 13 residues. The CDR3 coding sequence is TGTGCCATCAGTGGACTAGCGGGAGGCGAGCAGTACTTC. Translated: CAISGLAGGEQYF.

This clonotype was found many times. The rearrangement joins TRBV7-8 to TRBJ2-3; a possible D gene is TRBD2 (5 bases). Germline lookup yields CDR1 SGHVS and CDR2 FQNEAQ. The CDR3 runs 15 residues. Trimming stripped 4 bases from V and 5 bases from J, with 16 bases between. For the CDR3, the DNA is TGTGCCAGCAGCTCCCTGGAGGATACGGAAGATACGCAGTATTTT. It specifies CASSSLEDTEDTQYF.

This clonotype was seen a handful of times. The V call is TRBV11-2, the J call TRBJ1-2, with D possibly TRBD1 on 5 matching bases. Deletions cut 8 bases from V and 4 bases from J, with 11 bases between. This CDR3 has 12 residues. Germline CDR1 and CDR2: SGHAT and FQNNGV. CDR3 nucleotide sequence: TGTGCCAGCGCCCGGGACGGCTATGGCTACACCTTC. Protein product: CASARDGYGYTF.

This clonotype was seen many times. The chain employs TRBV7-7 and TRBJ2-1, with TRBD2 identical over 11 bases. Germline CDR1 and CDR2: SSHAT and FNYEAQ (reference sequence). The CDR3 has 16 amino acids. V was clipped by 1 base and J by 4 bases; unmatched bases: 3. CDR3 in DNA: TGTGCCAGCAGCTTAGGGGGACTAGCGGAATACAATGAGCAGTTCTTC. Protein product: CASSLGGLAEYNEQFF.

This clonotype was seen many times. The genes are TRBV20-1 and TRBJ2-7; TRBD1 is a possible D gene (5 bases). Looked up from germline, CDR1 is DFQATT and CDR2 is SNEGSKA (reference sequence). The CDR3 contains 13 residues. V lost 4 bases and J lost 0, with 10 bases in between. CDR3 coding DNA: TGCAGTGCTACCCCGGACACCTCCTACGAGCAGTACTTC. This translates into CSATPDTSYEQYF.